This TCR beta chain was documented in a study of blood T cells in healthy people across ages. Together with a sample-barcoded 5' primer, a J-beta primer mix was included in a second PCR lasting about 6 to 11 cycles. Each CDR3 protein is one row after TCRdb ran MiXCR on the 5' RACE reads. This table has approximately 690,000 distinct CDR3 sequences, approximately 40% appearing once. This clonotype originated in a man aged 80 or over in good health. The sample comprised blood.

In DNA, the CDR3 is TGTGCCAGCAGAGCGACCGGGAGCAAAAACATTCAGTACTTC. Translating gives CASRATGSKNIQYF. The rearrangement joins TRBV25-1 to TRBJ2-4, with D possibly TRBD2 on 6 matching bases. This CDR3 has 14 residues. Trimming shortened V by 6 bases and J by 3 bases, and 12 bases separated the two germline ends. Germline CDR1 and CDR2: MGHDK and SYGVNS.